This T cell receptor (beta chain) was documented in a study of molecular identifiers for immune sequencing clone quantification. Study background: Replicate RNA came from 20,000 or 100,000 naive CD8 cells and was split five ways, and four parts were sequenced.

This clonotype was found many times. Its antigen is undetermined. CDR3 length: 14 amino acids. V lost 2 bases, J lost 0 bases, and 5 bases lay in between. CDR1 is SEHNR, CDR2 FQNEAQ, per germline (reference sequence). Overall study results and limits: Detectable among 800,000 to 1,000,000 naive cells, according to reports, was Jurkat TCR RNA spiked in from one cell. Clones of above 20 RNA copies carried over 98% of effector molecules; in naive cells they carried under 1%.

Making the bulk TCR libraries relied on previously described methods and listed TCR primers. TCRdb reanalysed the PCR reads using MiXCR and keeps one entry per CDR3 protein. The sample consists of 70,000 to 95,000 distinct CDR3 sequences, around a fifth of them appearing once. Sequences were obtained from naive CD8+ T cells from blood, with Jurkat cell RNA spiked in. Indicated subset: FACS-sorted CD8+CD4-CCR7+CD45RA+ naive T cells. This sequence was found in a human donor in good health. Some libraries in this study had Jurkat cell RNA spiked in. The chain carries TRBV7-9 and TRBJ2-1; no definite D call. CDR3 amino acids: CASSLIASYNEQFF. The CDR3 region has the DNA TGTGCCAGCAGCTTAATCGCCTCCTACAATGAGCAGTTCTTC.